This T cell receptor (beta chain) appears in the sequencing data of a study of blood T cell repertoires in COVID-19. Original handling: Amplification from reference gene primers served as the basis for estimated nucleated cell counts. Here immunoSEQ multiplex PCR was the method, and the copy in TCRdb shows in-frame clones only, minus some. V, J and clone size are taken as reported in that table, and D and trimming were inferred from the DNA itself. There are about 200,000 clones in the sample; approximately 87% occur only once, and 0.78% lies in the top ten. Germline CDR1 is SNHLY and CDR2 is FYNNEI. This CDR3 has 14 amino acids. V lost 4 bases, J lost 4 bases, and 7 bases stayed unmatched. This clone showed up just a few times.

This receptor was obtained from a woman aged 70-85 years with acute or convalescent COVID-19. This sequence joins TRBV2 and TRBJ2-7; 7 nucleotides agree with TRBD1. The material sequenced was peripheral blood. The CDR3 spells CASSGRTGFYEQYF. As DNA, the CDR3 is TGTGCCAGCAGTGGGAGGACAGGCTTTTACGAGCAGTACTTC.